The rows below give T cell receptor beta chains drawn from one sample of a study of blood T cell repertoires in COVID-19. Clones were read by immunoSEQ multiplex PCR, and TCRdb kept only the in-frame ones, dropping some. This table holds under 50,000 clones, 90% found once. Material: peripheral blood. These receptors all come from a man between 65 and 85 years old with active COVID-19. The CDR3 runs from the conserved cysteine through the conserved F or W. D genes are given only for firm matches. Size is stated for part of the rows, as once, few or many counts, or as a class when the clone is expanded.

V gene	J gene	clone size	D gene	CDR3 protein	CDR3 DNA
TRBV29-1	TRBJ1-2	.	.	CSVEPGPYGYTF	TGCAGCGTTGAACCAGGGCCCTATGGCTACACCTTC
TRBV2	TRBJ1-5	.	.	CASTVSQGRTPQHF	TGTGCCAGCACCGTGTCCCAGGGTCGGACGCCCCAGCATTTT
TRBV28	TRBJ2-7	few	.	CASRGRYEQYF	TGTGCCAGCAGGGGGAGGTACGAGCAGTACTTC
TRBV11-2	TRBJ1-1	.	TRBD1	CASSPTGTGRTEAFF	TGTGCCAGCAGCCCGACCGGGACAGGGAGGACTGAAGCTTTCTTT
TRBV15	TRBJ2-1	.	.	CATRDEGPSFDNEQFF	TGTGCCACCAGAGACGAGGGCCCCTCGTTTGACAATGAGCAGTTCTTC
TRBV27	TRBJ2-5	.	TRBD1	CASSSRDRAFVTQYF	TGTGCCAGCAGTTCCCGGGACAGGGCGTTTGTGACCCAGTACTTC
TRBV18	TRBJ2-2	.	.	CASSPPGAPGTGELFF	TGTGCCAGCTCACCGCCAGGGGCCCCGGGCACCGGGGAGCTGTTTTTT
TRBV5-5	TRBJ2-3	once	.	CASSLVGAPGTDTQYF	TGTGCCAGCAGCTTGGTGGGGGCCCCTGGCACAGATACGCAGTATTTT
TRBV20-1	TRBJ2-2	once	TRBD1	CSASTGARATGELFF	TGCAGTGCTAGTACAGGGGCGCGGGCGACCGGGGAGCTGTTTTTT
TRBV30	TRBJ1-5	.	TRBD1	CAWSVGTGVGQPQHF	TGTGCCTGGAGTGTGGGGACAGGGGTAGGTCAGCCCCAGCATTTT
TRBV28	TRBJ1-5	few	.	CASRTGNQPQHF	TGTGCCAGCAGGACTGGAAATCAGCCCCAGCATTTT
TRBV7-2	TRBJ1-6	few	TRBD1	CASSFTKGQISNSPLHF	TGTGCCAGCAGCTTCACCAAGGGACAGATTAGTAATTCACCCCTCCACTTT
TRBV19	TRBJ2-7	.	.	CASSSYYEQYF	TGTGCCAGTAGTAGCTACTACGAGCAGTACTTC
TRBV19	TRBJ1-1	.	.	CASSIGHTGTNTEAFF	TGTGCCAGTAGTATAGGGCATACGGGGACAAACACTGAAGCTTTCTTT
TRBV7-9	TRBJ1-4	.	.	CASSLIRGDNEKLFF	TGTGCCAGCAGCTTAATACGGGGGGATAATGAAAAACTGTTTTTT
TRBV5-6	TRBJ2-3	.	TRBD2	CASSSTITSGGQDTQYF	TGTGCCAGCAGCTCAACAATAACTAGCGGGGGGCAGGATACGCAGTATTTT
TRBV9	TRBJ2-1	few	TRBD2	CASSEAPGAGGPWNEQFF	TGTGCCAGCAGCGAAGCCCCCGGAGCGGGAGGGCCGTGGAATGAGCAGTTCTTC